What follows are 20 T cell receptor beta chains derived from one specimen sequenced in a study of blood T cells in healthy people across ages (dated by TCRdb to between 2014 and 2016). The library was generated by 5' RACE. This sample was sequenced with an Illumina HiSeq 2500. A second PCR of roughly 6 to 11 cycles was run with a J-beta primer mix and a sample-barcoded 5' primer. TCRdb reprocessing: public reads trimmed at Q25 with fastp, clones called with MiXCR, in-frame beta chains kept. Entries that share a CDR3 protein sequence are merged under the most common genes and DNA. For this sample the table gives about 1.5 million distinct CDR3 sequences, of which under 55% were detected only once. Jointly, the top ten make up around 4% of the sample. The sample was blood. These receptors were taken from a young woman in good health.

This clonotype occurred a few times. V and J are TRBV5-1 and TRBJ2-7; either TRBD1 or TRBD2 may fit D (5 bases each). CDR3 size: 15 residues. Trimming removed 3 bases from V and 0 bases from J, with 13 bases in between. CDR1 and CDR2 from the germline V gene are SGHRS and YFSETQ. The CDR3 DNA reads TGCGCCAGCAGCTCTCCGTCAGGGAGCTCCTACGAGCAGTACTTC. Encoded protein: CASSSPSGSSYEQYF.

The chain carries TRBV19 and TRBJ2-3; D ambiguous. The CDR3 has 14 residues. In germline, CDR1 is LNHDA, CDR2 SQIVND (reference sequence). V lost 3 bases to trimming and J lost 2 bases, with 9 bases between them. In nucleotides, the CDR3 is TGTGCCAGTAGTATCCCCCGAGACACAGATACGCAGTATTTT. Protein: CASSIPRDTDTQYF.

The V and J genes are TRBV7-9 and TRBJ2-1; 8 nucleotides match TRBD2. The CDR3 extends over 16 amino acids. V was clipped by 5 bases and J by 3 bases; unmatched bases: 9. Germline CDR1 reads SEHNR; CDR2 reads FQNEAQ (reference sequence). CDR3 loop: CASSTTGTSDYNEQFF. The DNA of the CDR3 is TGTGCCAGCAGCACGACCGGGACTAGTGACTACAATGAGCAGTTCTTC.

This chain links TRBV21-1 with TRBJ2-4; TRBD2 is the table's D call and was not checked against the DNA. TRBV21-1 is flagged as a pseudogene. The CDR3 runs to 13 residues. In DNA form, the CDR3 reads TGTGCCAGCAGCATTTGGACTAAAAACATTCAGTACTTC. Protein: CASSIWTKNIQYF.

This clonotype was seen ten or more times. The rearrangement uses TRBV4-3 and TRBJ2-5, with 8 positions matching TRBD2. The last part of the DNA fits TRBJ2-7 better; the J call may be wrong. The CDR3 is made up of 16 amino acids. Germline assignment: CDR1 LGHNA and CDR2 YSLEER. The CDR3 DNA follows: TGCGCCAGCAGCCAAGATCCTAGAGCGGGGGACCACGAGCAGTACTTC. Protein product: CASSQDPRAGDHEQYF.

This clonotype was counted a single time. The chain combines TRBV25-1 with TRBJ1-1; D might be TRBD1 (5 bases). The CDR3 spans 14 residues. Germline V CDR1 and CDR2: MGHDK, SYGVNS. The V end lost 3 bases, the J end lost 1 base, and 9 bases lay between the germline ends. CDR3 protein: CASSDQGRNTEAFF. The CDR3 DNA is TGTGCCAGCAGTGACCAGGGAAGGAACACTGAAGCTTTCTTT.

This sequence joins TRBV6-5 and TRBJ1-2; no reliable D call. CDR1 MNHEY and CDR2 SVGAGI come from the germline V gene. The ends were cut back, 5 bases at V and 3 bases at J, with 13 bases in the middle. This CDR3 comprises 14 residues. The CDR3 here is CASSAPAPYYGYTF. CDR3 DNA sequence: TGTGCCAGCAGTGCTCCGGCCCCCTACTATGGCTACACCTTC.

The V call is TRBV4-1, the J call TRBJ1-1; no clear D gene. The CDR3 consists of 14 residues. Trimming left V 2 bases short and J 1 base short, with 8 bases between. Germline V CDR1 and CDR2: MGHRA, YSYEKL. CDR3 sequence (DNA): TGCGCCAGCAGCCAAACAGAAAAGAACACTGAAGCTTTCTTT. It translates to CASSQTEKNTEAFF.

Only a few counts were recorded for this clonotype. The chain carries TRBV6-6 and TRBJ1-2, with no clear D. This CDR3 comprises 15 residues. Deletions cut 6 bases from V and 0 bases from J, with 14 bases between. Germline assignment: CDR1 MNHNY and CDR2 SVGAGI (reference sequence). CDR3 loop: CASSSGRNSNYGYTF. CDR3 in DNA: TGTGCCAGCAGCTCCGGGAGAAATTCTAACTATGGCTACACCTTC.

This clonotype turned up a few times. The V and J genes are TRBV5-1 and TRBJ2-7, with D possibly called TRBD1 or TRBD2 (5 bases each). CDR1 SGHRS and CDR2 YFSETQ come from the germline V gene. The CDR3 sequence is 15 residues long. Trimming cost V 1 base and J 0 bases, with 11 bases left between them. This chain's CDR3 is CASSLIRDGSYEQYF. CDR3 nucleotide sequence: TGCGCCAGCAGCTTGATCCGGGACGGCTCCTACGAGCAGTACTTC.

This clonotype was detected a few times. This chain joins TRBV29-1 and TRBJ2-1, with 7 bases fitting TRBD2. The germline V gene has CDR1 SQVTM and CDR2 ANQGSEA. CDR3 length equals 13 residues. Trimming cost V 4 bases and J 6 bases; bases outside gene matches: 6. The CDR3 spells CSVAPGGPNEQFF. CDR3 nucleotides: TGCAGCGTTGCCCCGGGGGGACCCAATGAGCAGTTCTTC.

The V and J genes are TRBV3-1 and TRBJ1-1; the D gene is possibly TRBD1 (5 bases). V was shortened by 4 bases and J by 7 bases, with 16 bases between the two germline ends. The CDR3 has 14 residues. The V gene's germline CDR1 is LGHDT and CDR2 YNNKEL (reference sequence). The CDR3 loop is CASSPGRFYVEAFF. In nucleotides, the CDR3 is TGTGCCAGCAGCCCAGGGAGGTTTTATGTTGAAGCTTTCTTT. The variable domain in full, with the rest retrieved from reference TRBV3-1 and TRBJ1-1, is DTAVSQTPKYLVTQMGNDKSIKCEQNLGHDTMYWYKQDSKKFLKIMFSYNNKELIINETVPNRFSPKSPDKAHLNLHINSLELGDSAVYFCASSPGRFYVEAFFGQGTRLTVV.

The chain recombines TRBV20-1 with TRBJ2-7; D remains unclear. The V end was cut by 5 bases, the J end by 3 bases, with 11 bases between. The CDR3 length is 12 residues. Germline CDR1 reads DFQATT; CDR2 reads SNEGSKA (reference sequence). The CDR3 sequence is CSARRLNYEQYF. In nucleotides, the CDR3 is TGCAGTGCTCGAAGGCTAAACTACGAGCAGTACTTC.

V gene TRBV7-2 combines with J gene TRBJ1-1, with D unresolved. Trimming took off 1 base at V and 0 bases at J, with 9 bases between the two ends. The CDR3 spans 15 residues. Germline CDR1 is SGHTA and CDR2 is FQGNSA. CDR3 sequence reads: CASSLVFQMNTEAFF. The CDR3 DNA follows: TGTGCCAGCAGCTTAGTGTTTCAGATGAACACTGAAGCTTTCTTT.

The chain links TRBV6-1 to TRBJ2-1; TRBD2 aligns across 13 bases. From germline, CDR1 is MNHNS and CDR2 SASEGT. This CDR3 comprises 15 residues. V dropped 7 bases and J dropped 8; count of bases not matched to a gene: 8. The CDR3 loop reads CASNQLAGGGDEQFF. The CDR3 DNA follows: TGTGCCAGCAACCAACTAGCGGGGGGGGGGGATGAGCAGTTCTTC.

The chain employs TRBV6-4 and TRBJ2-5; 10 nucleotides align to TRBD2. The ends lost 6 bases at V and 11 bases at J; junction bases unmatched: 12. CDR3 length: 14 residues. The germline V gene has CDR1 MRHNA and CDR2 SNTAGT. The CDR3 sequence: CASSDGLAGAIQYF. CDR3 coding DNA: TGTGCCAGCAGCGACGGGCTAGCGGGGGCGATTCAGTACTTC.

The chain joins TRBV6-5 to TRBJ2-4, with D perhaps TRBD1 (5 bases). Matching the DNA end better, TRBJ2-7 makes the J call doubtful. The germline gives CDR1 MNHEY, CDR2 SVGAGI. This CDR3 is 16 amino acids long. Written as DNA, the CDR3 is TGTGCCAGCAGTTACTCGAATGCAGGGTTATCGGACGAGCAGTACTTC. It yields the protein CASSYSNAGLSDEQYF.

This clonotype was detected a few times. This chain connects TRBV20-1 to TRBJ2-1; 7 positions agree with TRBD2. The CDR3 spans 15 residues. The V segment lost 3 bases and the J segment 4 bases; nucleotides outside the gene matches: 9. Per the germline V gene, CDR1 is DFQATT and CDR2 is SNEGSKA (reference sequence). The CDR3 here is CSARIGGGSYNEQFF. CDR3 coding DNA: TGCAGTGCTAGGATCGGCGGGGGATCATACAATGAGCAGTTCTTC.

Comments on this clonotype: One junction end does not reproduce the germline sequence, and a read error may be involved. The genes are TRBV11-2 and TRBJ2-3; no reliable D call. Germline lookup yields CDR1 SGHAT and CDR2 FQNNGV. The CDR3 extends over 13 amino acids. The DNA of the CDR3 is TGTGCCAGCAGCGTAGATTTGGGGAATACGCAGTATTTT. It is translated as CASSVDLGNTQYF.

This clonotype occurred a few times. This chain joins TRBV24-1 and TRBJ2-7, with D perhaps TRBD1 or TRBD2 (5 bases each). V was shortened by 3 bases and J by 2 bases, with 7 bases between the two germline ends. Germline values: CDR1 KGHDR, CDR2 SFDVKD. The CDR3 extends over 13 amino acids. The CDR3 loop is CATSDRDPYEQYF. CDR3 bases: TGTGCCACCAGTGATCGGGACCCCTACGAGCAGTACTTC.